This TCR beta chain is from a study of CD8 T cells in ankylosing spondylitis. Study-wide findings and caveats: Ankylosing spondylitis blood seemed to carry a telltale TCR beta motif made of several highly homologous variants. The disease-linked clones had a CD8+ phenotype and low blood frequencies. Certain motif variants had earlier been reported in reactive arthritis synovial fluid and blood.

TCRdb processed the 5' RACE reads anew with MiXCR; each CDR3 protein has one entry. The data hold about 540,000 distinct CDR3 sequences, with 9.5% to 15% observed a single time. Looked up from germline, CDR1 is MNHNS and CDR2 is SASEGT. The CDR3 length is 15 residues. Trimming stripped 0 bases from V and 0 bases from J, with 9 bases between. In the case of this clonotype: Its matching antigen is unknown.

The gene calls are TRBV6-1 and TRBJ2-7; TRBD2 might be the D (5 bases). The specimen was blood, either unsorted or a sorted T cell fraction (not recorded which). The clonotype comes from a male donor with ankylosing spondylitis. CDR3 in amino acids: CASSEAPGSSYEQYV. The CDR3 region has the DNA TGTGCCAGCAGTGAAGCCCCGGGAAGCTCCTACGAGCAGTACGTC.